The 24 T cell receptor beta chains given below trace back to one sample, sequenced in a study of cytomegalovirus exposure and HLA in healthy donors. The study ran its PCR with 60 Vbeta and 13 Jbeta primers. Clones were sequenced by immunoSEQ multiplex PCR, and TCRdb holds only the in-frame ones, with some missing. The data contain roughly 70,000 clones, 85% to 90% of them singletons. Sample: PBMCs. The receptors shown here come from a woman in her 30s in good health and CMV-seropositive.

The V gene is TRBV5-1, the J gene TRBJ2-7, with 7 bases aligning to TRBD2. The germline gives CDR1 SGHRS, CDR2 YFSETQ. This CDR3 is 16 amino acids long. J was trimmed by 4 bases and V by 0 bases; bases with no gene match: 10. CDR3 region: CASSLVSSGIGYEQYF. CDR3 bases: TGCGCCAGCAGCTTGGTTTCCAGCGGGATTGGTTACGAGCAGTACTTC.

The chain links TRBV7-3 to TRBJ2-1; 9 nucleotides line up with TRBD1. The CDR3 runs 14 residues. The trim removed 6 bases at V and 7 bases at J, leaving 7 bases unmatched. Germline CDR1 SGHTA, CDR2 FQGTGA. The CDR3 protein is CASSPGQGWNEQFF. Here the CDR3 DNA reads TGTGCCAGCAGTCCCGGACAGGGGTGGAATGAGCAGTTCTTC.

This clone was counted only a few times. This chain connects TRBV7-9 to TRBJ2-3, with TRBD2 as a possible D gene (6 bases). Germline-derived CDR1 and CDR2 are SEHNR and FQNEAQ (reference sequence). CDR3 length equals 13 residues. CDR3 sequence reads: CASPGVISGTQYF. The CDR3 region has the DNA TGTGCTTCGCCGGGAGTCATCTCGGGGACGCAGTATTTT. Full variable domain (missing parts from reference TRBV7-9 and TRBJ2-3): DTGVSQNPRHKITKRGQNVTFRCDPISEHNRLYWYRQTLGQGPEFLTYFQNEAQLEKSRLLSDRFSAERPKGSFSTLEIQRTEQGDSAMYLCASPGVISGTQYFGPGTRLTVL.

The table lists this clone with a count of one. The V and J genes are TRBV5-1 and TRBJ2-7, with TRBD2 matching over 8 bases. V lost 4 bases and J lost 5; bases outside the gene matches: 14. Germline V gene data show CDR1 as SGHRS and CDR2 as YFSETQ. The CDR3 has 16 amino acids. CDR3 DNA sequence: TGCGCCAGCAGCCCCCTCCCCAGCGGGAGTTCCCACGAGCAGTACTTC. Translated, it gives CASSPLPSGSSHEQYF.

J is TRBJ2-4 and V is TRBV7-2; TRBD2 agrees at 12 bases. CDR3 length: 19 residues. Germline values: CDR1 SGHTA, CDR2 FQGNSA. V lost 2 bases to trimming and J lost 0 bases; unmatched junction nucleotides: 8. The CDR3 reads CASSLPRTSGNRAKNIQYF. CDR3 nucleotide sequence: TGTGCCAGCAGCTTACCTCGGACTAGCGGGAATAGAGCCAAAAACATTCAGTACTTC.

V and J are TRBV6-1 and TRBJ1-1; TRBD1 is a possible D gene (6 bases). This CDR3 is built from 13 residues. Germline V gene sequence: CDR1 MNHNS, CDR2 SASEGT. Trimming pared 6 bases from V and 8 bases from J, leaving 16 bases between. In DNA, the CDR3 is TGTGCCAGCAGAATAAACAGGGAATCGGAAGCTTTCTTT. This gives the protein CASRINRESEAFF.

The chain's CDR3 is CASSFRDRVNEQYF. The DNA for the CDR3 is TGCGCCAGCAGCTTCCGGGACAGGGTAAACGAGCAGTACTTC. This sequence joins TRBV5-1 and TRBJ2-7, with 9 bases that match TRBD1. CDR1 and CDR2 (germline): SGHRS, YFSETQ. The CDR3 is 14 amino acids. V gave up 2 bases and J gave up 5 bases; unmatched junction bases: 5.

This clone was observed once. This chain connects TRBV4-1 to TRBJ2-7, with TRBD1 identical over 8 bases. J gave up 4 bases and V 1 base, and 6 bases lay outside the gene matches. The CDR3 sequence is 15 residues long. CDR1 MGHRA and CDR2 YSYEKL come from the germline V gene. The CDR3 sequence is CASSQAYGQGYEQYF. DNA of the CDR3: TGCGCCAGCAGCCAAGCTTACGGACAGGGTTACGAGCAGTACTTC.

The chain employs TRBV4-1 and TRBJ2-1; 8 bases fit TRBD2. Trimming removed 6 bases from V and 2 bases from J; junction bases left unmatched: 12. In germline, CDR1 is MGHRA, CDR2 YSYEKL. This CDR3 has 17 residues. The CDR3 DNA sequence: TGCGCCAGCAGTCCCGTCCGAGCGGGAGTCACCTACAATGAGCAGTTCTTC. It translates to CASSPVRAGVTYNEQFF.

The chain uses TRBV6-4 and TRBJ2-2; D unresolved. Germline assignment: CDR1 MRHNA and CDR2 SNTAGT. V lost 4 bases, J lost 3 bases, and 15 bases lay in between. This CDR3 contains 16 residues. The CDR3 loop is CASSASPTADTGELFF. DNA of the CDR3: TGTGCCAGCAGTGCATCTCCTACCGCGGACACCGGGGAGCTGTTTTTT.

The chain couples TRBV19 to TRBJ2-1; perhaps TRBD2 as D (5 bases). Germline loops: CDR1 LNHDA, CDR2 SQIVND (reference sequence). The CDR3 has 16 amino acids. V shed 3 bases and J shed 3 bases, with 15 bases lying between them. Here the CDR3 reads CASSILGSRIYNEQFF. Written as DNA, the CDR3 is TGTGCCAGTAGTATCTTGGGGAGTCGAATCTACAATGAGCAGTTCTTC.

The gene calls are TRBV27 and TRBJ1-2; D might be TRBD1 (5 bases). V lost 6 bases and J lost 5, with 16 bases in between. In germline, CDR1 is MNHEY, CDR2 SMNVEV (reference sequence). The CDR3 covers 14 residues. As DNA, the CDR3 is TGTGCCAGCAGCCCCGGCAGGGAAGTATATGGCTACACCTTC. Translated: CASSPGREVYGYTF.

The J gene is TRBJ2-3, the V gene TRBV2; 10 nucleotides agree with TRBD2. The germline V gene has CDR1 SNHLY and CDR2 FYNNEI. The CDR3 consists of 17 residues. J was trimmed by 5 bases and V by 1 base; bases with no gene match: 9. The CDR3 here is CASSEGTSGREGDTQYF. The CDR3 DNA reads as TGTGCCAGCAGTGAAGGGACTAGCGGAAGGGAGGGAGATACGCAGTATTTT.

The CDR3 here is CASRTDRVDNEQFF. The CDR3 bases are TGTGCCAGCAGAACCGACAGGGTCGACAATGAGCAGTTCTTC. The J gene is TRBJ2-1, the V gene TRBV6-5; 7 bases are shared with TRBD1. The CDR3 is 14 residues long. V was clipped by 6 bases and J by 5 bases; unmatched bases: 7. The germline V gene encodes CDR1 MNHEY and CDR2 SVGAGI.

The J gene is TRBJ1-2, the V gene TRBV7-3; 7 positions match TRBD1. CDR3 length: 15 amino acids. V lost 0 bases, J lost 13 bases, and 14 bases stayed unmatched. The germline gives CDR1 SGHTA, CDR2 FQGTGA. This CDR3 is CASSLTPGQSVEVTF. As DNA, the CDR3 is TGTGCCAGCAGCTTAACCCCGGGACAGTCGGTAGAGGTCACCTTC.

J is TRBJ1-5 and V is TRBV28, with D possibly being TRBD1 (6 bases). The germline CDR1 and CDR2 sequences are MDHEN and SYDVKM. The CDR3 is made up of 15 amino acids. V lost 3 bases and J lost 4, with 13 bases in between. CDR3 coding DNA: TGTGCCAGCAGTTTTTTAGCAGGGGCGAATCAGCCCCAGCATTTT. Encoded protein: CASSFLAGANQPQHF.

This rearrangement joins TRBV7-8 to TRBJ2-7, with D perhaps TRBD2 (6 bases). CDR1 is SGHVS, CDR2 FQNEAQ, per germline. V was pared by 5 bases and J by 3 bases, with 23 bases between. There are 17 residues in the CDR3. The CDR3 DNA reads TGTGCCAGCAGCGCCGGAATTGGGACTTACGGGGTCTACGAGCAGTACTTC. This translates into CASSAGIGTYGVYEQYF.

The V gene is TRBV30, the J gene TRBJ1-1; possibly TRBD1 for D (5 bases). Germline-derived CDR1 and CDR2 are GTSNPN and SVGIG (reference sequence). Trimming removed 0 bases at V and 6 bases at J, with 14 bases between. The CDR3 spans 14 residues. The CDR3 region is CAWSVARRGSEAFF. CDR3 bases: TGTGCCTGGAGTGTTGCGAGAAGGGGCTCTGAAGCTTTCTTT.

In its sample, this clone was seen once. This chain joins TRBV29-1 and TRBJ2-3, with D possibly matching TRBD2 (6 bases). This CDR3 spans 13 amino acids. With 4 bases removed from V and 5 bases from J, the gap between germline ends came to 13 bases. Germline loops: CDR1 SQVTM, CDR2 ANQGSEA. The CDR3 DNA reads as TGCAGCGTTGGGGGAGGAGAACGAGATACGCAGTATTTT. Protein product: CSVGGGERDTQYF.

The V and J genes are TRBV29-1 and TRBJ2-1; TRBD1 matches at 10 bases. In germline, CDR1 is SQVTM, CDR2 ANQGSEA. The CDR3 has 14 residues. Trimming cost V 3 bases and J 2 bases; bases outside gene matches: 1. This CDR3 reads CSVEDRGAYNEQFF. The CDR3 DNA sequence: TGCAGCGTTGAGGACAGGGGGGCCTACAATGAGCAGTTCTTC.

The chain has TRBV6-5 and TRBJ1-1; TRBD1 matches at 11 bases. This CDR3 contains 15 residues. CDR1 is MNHEY and CDR2 is SVGAGI in the germline V gene. J gave up 5 bases and V 2 bases, and 4 bases lay outside the gene matches. The CDR3 bases are TGTGCCAGCAGTTACACTGGGACAGGGGGTACTGAAGCTTTCTTT. Residues: CASSYTGTGGTEAFF.

The CDR3 coding sequence is TGCGCCAGCAGAAGACAGGGGTCAGATACGCAGTATTTT. This gives the protein CASRRQGSDTQYF. The chain combines TRBV10-1 with TRBJ2-3, with 8 bases lining up with TRBD1. After removal of 6 bases from V and 4 bases from J, the junction contained 3 bases not matched to a gene. Germline assignment: CDR1 WNHNN and CDR2 SYGVQD (reference sequence). CDR3 length equals 13 residues.

V and J are TRBV29-1 and TRBJ1-6, with D tentatively TRBD1 (6 bases). Trimming cost V 7 bases and J 7 bases, with 14 bases left between them. The CDR3 is made up of 13 amino acids. Germline V gene data show CDR1 as SQVTM and CDR2 as ANQGSEA. In DNA, the CDR3 is TGCAGCGCCAGGACAGATTTAAATTCACCCCTCCACTTT. Translation gives CSARTDLNSPLHF. The complete variable domain, with remaining parts taken from reference TRBV29-1 and TRBJ1-6, reads SAVISQKPSRDICQRGTSLTIQCQVDSQVTMMFWYRQQPGQSLTLIATANQGSEATYESGFVIDKFPISRPNLTFSTLTVSNMSPEDSSIYLCSARTDLNSPLHFGNGTRLTVT.

CDR3 loop: CASSLVAGVYEQYF. The CDR3 DNA sequence: TGCGCCAGCAGCTTGGTAGCGGGAGTTTACGAGCAGTACTTC. The chain recombines TRBV5-1 with TRBJ2-7; 9 positions agree with TRBD2. V lost 0 bases, J lost 4 bases, and 2 bases stayed unmatched. Germline CDR1 and CDR2: SGHRS and YFSETQ. The CDR3 has 14 residues. Variable domain in full (rest from reference TRBV5-1 and TRBJ2-7): KAGVTQTPRYLIKTRGQQVTLSCSPISGHRSVSWYQQTPGQGLQFLFEYFSETQRNKGNFPGRFSGRQFSNSRSEMNVSTLELGDSALYLCASSLVAGVYEQYFGPGTRLTVT.